This TCR beta chain was documented in a study of OX40 agonist ivuxolimab in advanced cancers. The germline V gene has CDR1 MDHEN and CDR2 SYDVKM. J lost 6 bases, V lost 0 bases, and 7 bases had no gene match. This CDR3 has 16 residues. Libraries were prepared by immunoSEQ multiplex PCR; TCRdb keeps only in-frame clonotypes and omits some of them. This sample has 63,000 or so clones, with about 90% found just once. The specimen was CD4+ or CD8+ T cells sorted from blood, collected in a trial of the OX40 agonist ivuxolimab. The clonotype was recovered from an adult with an advanced solid tumor such as melanoma, head and neck, liver or kidney cancer. This chain joins TRBV28 and TRBJ2-7; 11 positions match TRBD2. CDR3 nucleotides: TGTGCCAGCAGTTTATGGGGTAGCGGGAGGGCTGTCGAGCAGTACTTC. As protein: CASSLWGSGRAVEQYF.